The entry below gives a single T cell receptor (beta chain) sequence along with its context. Its target is unknown. There are 14 residues in the CDR3. Germline CDR1 SGHDT, CDR2 YYEEEE. Trimming stripped 0 bases from V and 5 bases from J, with 12 bases between. The sample comes from a study of blood T cells in healthy people across ages. Across the whole study: With template switching, about one barcoded beta molecule was captured per two T cells.

A second PCR of 7 to 11 cycles used a sample-barcoded 5' primer and a J-beta primer mix. MiXCR was run by TCRdb on the 5' RACE reads, yielding one entry per CDR3 protein. The table records 2 million or so distinct CDR3 sequences, about 50% of them present only once. Study-level results: Because sorting was not performed, PBMCs prevented conclusive naive versus antigen-experienced comparison.

Material: blood. V is TRBV5-6 and J is TRBJ2-7; a possible D gene is TRBD1 (5 bases). This receptor was obtained from a woman in her 40s in good health. The CDR3 nucleotides read TGTGCCAGCAGCTTGGATTTGGCAGGGAACGAGCAGTACTTC. Translated: CASSLDLAGNEQYF.